This entry is about one T cell receptor beta chain. TCRdb reprocessed the 5' RACE reads via MiXCR and lists one record per CDR3 protein. The sample lists about 400,000 distinct CDR3 sequences, about a sixth occurring once. The germline V gene has CDR1 LNHNV and CDR2 YYDKDF (reference sequence). This CDR3 is 12 amino acids long. The V end was cut by 1 base, the J end by 2 bases, with 2 bases between. These data belong to a study of T-cell memory formation after mild COVID-19. Background on the study: TCR clusters showed largely donor specificity.

What was sequenced was PBMCs or a T cell subset sorted from them (not recorded which). J is TRBJ2-5 and V is TRBV15; D is uncertain. The origin of this receptor is a man aged 18 to 30 who had mild COVID-19 (a few samples of this study predate the infection). Cell type and time point are not known. CDR3 in amino acids: CATSRVQETQYF. The CDR3 DNA is TGTGCCACCAGCAGAGTTCAAGAGACCCAGTACTTC.